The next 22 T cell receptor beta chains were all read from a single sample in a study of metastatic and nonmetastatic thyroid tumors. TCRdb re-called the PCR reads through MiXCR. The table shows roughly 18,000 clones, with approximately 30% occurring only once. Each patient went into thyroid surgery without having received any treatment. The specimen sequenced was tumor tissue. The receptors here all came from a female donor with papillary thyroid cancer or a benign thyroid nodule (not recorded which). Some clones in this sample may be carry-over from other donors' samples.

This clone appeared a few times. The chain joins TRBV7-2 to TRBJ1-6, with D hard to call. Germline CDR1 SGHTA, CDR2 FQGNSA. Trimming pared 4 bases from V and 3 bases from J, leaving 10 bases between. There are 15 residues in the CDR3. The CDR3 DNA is TGTGCCAGCAGCTACGGAGAGGGCTATAATTCACCCCTCCACTTT. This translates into CASSYGEGYNSPLHF.

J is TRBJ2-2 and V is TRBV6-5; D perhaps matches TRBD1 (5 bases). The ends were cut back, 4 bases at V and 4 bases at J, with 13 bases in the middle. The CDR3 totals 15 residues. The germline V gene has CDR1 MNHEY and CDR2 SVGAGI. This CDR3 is CASSSQGRGTGELFF. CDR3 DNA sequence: TGTGCCAGCAGTTCCCAGGGTAGAGGCACCGGGGAGCTGTTTTTT.

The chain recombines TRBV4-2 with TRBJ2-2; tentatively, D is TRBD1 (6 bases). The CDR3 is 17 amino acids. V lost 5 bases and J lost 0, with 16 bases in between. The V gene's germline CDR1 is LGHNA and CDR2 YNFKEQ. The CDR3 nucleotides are TGTGCCAGCAGCGGGCGACAGGTGTTGGCGAACACCGGGGAGCTGTTTTTT. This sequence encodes CASSGRQVLANTGELFF.

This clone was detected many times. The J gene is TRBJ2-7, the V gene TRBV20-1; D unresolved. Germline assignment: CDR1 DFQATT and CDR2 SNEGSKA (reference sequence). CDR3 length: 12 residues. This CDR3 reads CRIGLQNYEQYF. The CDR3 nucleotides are TGCAGAATAGGGCTACAAAACTACGAGCAGTACTTC.

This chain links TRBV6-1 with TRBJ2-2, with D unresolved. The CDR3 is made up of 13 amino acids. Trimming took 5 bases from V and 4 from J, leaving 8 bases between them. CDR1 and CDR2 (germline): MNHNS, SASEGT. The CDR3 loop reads CASSIAFTGELFF. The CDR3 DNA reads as TGTGCCAGCAGTATCGCCTTCACCGGGGAGCTGTTTTTT.

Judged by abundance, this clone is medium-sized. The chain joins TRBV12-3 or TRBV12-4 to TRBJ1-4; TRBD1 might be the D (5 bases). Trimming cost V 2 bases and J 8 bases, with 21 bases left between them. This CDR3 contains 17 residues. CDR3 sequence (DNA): TGTGCCAGCAGTTTAAGCCAGGGAAGCAATGTGTGGGAAAAACTGTTTTTT. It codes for CASSLSQGSNVWEKLFF.

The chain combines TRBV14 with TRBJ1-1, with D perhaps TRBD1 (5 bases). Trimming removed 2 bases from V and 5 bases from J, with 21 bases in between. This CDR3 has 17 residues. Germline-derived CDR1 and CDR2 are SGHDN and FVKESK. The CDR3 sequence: CASSQLNGWDGWTEAFF. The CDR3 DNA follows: TGTGCCAGCAGCCAACTTAACGGGTGGGACGGTTGGACTGAAGCTTTCTTT.

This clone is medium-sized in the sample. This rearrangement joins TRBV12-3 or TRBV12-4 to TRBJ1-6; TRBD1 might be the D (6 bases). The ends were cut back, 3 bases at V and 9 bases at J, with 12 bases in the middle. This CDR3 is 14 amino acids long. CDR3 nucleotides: TGTGCCAGCAGTTTGTCAGGGGTTGGTTCACCCCTCCACTTT. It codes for CASSLSGVGSPLHF.

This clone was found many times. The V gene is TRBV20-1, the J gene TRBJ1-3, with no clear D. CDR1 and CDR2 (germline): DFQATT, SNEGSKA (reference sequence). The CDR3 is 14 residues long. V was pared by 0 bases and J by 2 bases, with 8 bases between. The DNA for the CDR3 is TGCAGTGCTAGAGATAAAACTACTGGAAACACCATATATTTT. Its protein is CSARDKTTGNTIYF.

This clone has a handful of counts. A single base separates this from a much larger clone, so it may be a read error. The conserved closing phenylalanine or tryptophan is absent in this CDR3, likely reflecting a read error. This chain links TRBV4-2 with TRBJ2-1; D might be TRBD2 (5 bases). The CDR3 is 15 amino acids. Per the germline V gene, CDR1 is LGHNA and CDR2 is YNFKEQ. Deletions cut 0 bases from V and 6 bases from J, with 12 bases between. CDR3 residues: CASSQEHRGINEQFL. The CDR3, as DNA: TGTGCCAGCAGCCAAGAACATCGGGGTATCAATGAGCAGTTCCTC.

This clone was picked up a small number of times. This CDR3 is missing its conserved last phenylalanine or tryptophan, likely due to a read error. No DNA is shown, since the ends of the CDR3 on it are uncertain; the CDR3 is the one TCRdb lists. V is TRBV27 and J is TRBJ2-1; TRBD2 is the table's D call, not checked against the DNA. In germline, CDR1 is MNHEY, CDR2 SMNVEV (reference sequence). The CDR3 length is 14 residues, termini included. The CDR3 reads CASSPREGSNEQSL.

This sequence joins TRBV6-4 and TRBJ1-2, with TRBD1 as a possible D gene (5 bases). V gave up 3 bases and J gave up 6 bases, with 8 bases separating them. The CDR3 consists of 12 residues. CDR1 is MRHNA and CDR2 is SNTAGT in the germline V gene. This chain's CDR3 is CASSEGTNGYTF. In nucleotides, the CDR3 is TGTGCCAGCAGTGAAGGGACGAATGGCTACACCTTC.

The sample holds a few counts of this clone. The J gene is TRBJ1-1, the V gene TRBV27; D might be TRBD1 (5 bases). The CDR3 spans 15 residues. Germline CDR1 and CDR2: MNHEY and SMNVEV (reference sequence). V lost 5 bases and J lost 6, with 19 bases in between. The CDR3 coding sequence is TGTGCCAGCAGTGGGATCGGGACCGCCGGGCCTGAAGCTTTCTTT. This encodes CASSGIGTAGPEAFF.

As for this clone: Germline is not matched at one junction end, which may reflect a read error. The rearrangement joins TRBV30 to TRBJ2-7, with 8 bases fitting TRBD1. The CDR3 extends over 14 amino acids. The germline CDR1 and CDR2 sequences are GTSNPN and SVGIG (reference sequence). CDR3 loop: CAWSVGQGKYEKYF. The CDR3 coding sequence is TGTGCCTGGAGTGTAGGACAGGGCAAATACGAGAAGTACTTC.

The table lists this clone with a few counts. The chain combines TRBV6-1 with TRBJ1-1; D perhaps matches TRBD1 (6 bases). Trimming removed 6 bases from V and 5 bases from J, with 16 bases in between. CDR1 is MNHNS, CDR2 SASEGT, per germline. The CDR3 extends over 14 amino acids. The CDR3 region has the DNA TGTGCCAGCAGCAACAGGGAGGGAGGAACTGAAGCTTTCTTT. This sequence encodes CASSNREGGTEAFF.

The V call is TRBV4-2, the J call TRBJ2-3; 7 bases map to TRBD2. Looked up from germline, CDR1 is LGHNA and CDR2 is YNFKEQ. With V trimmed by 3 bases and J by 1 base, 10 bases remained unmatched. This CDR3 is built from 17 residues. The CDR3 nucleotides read TGTGCCAGCAGCCAGTCTACCGGGCTAGCGGGCACAGATACGCAGTATTTT. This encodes CASSQSTGLAGTDTQYF.

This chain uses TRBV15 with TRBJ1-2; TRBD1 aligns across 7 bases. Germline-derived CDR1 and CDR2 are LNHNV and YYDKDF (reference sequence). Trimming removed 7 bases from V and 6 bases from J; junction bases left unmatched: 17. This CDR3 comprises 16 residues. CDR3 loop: CATTPGTAGPTDGYTF. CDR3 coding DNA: TGTGCCACCACACCCGGGACAGCGGGCCCAACGGATGGCTACACCTTC.

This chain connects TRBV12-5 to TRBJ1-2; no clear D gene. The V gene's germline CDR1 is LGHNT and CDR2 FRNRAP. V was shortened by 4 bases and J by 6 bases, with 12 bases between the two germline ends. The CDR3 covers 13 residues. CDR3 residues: CASGSTPGNGYTF. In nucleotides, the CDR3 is TGTGCTAGTGGTTCGACCCCGGGGAATGGCTACACCTTC.

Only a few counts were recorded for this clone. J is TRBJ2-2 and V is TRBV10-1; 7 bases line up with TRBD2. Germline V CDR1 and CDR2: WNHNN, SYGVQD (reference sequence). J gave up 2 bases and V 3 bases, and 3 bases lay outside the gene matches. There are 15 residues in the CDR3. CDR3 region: CASSDRTSNTGELFF. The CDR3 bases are TGCGCCAGCAGTGACCGGACTAGTAACACCGGGGAGCTGTTTTTT.

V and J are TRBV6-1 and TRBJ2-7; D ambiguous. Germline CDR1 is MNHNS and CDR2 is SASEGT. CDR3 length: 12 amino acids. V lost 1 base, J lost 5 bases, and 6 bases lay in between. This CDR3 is CASSEDRHEQYF. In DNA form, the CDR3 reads TGTGCCAGCAGTGAAGACCGACACGAGCAGTACTTC.

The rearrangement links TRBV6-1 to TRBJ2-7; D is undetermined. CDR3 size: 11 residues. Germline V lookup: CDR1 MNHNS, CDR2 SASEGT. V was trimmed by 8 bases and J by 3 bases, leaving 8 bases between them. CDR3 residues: CASGLGYEQYF. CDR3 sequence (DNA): TGTGCCAGCGGGCTCGGCTACGAGCAGTACTTC.

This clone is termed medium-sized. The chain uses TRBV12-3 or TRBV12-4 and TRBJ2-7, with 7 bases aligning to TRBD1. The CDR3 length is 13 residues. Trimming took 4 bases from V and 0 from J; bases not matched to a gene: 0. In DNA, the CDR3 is TGTGCCAGCAGTTGGACAGGCTCCTACGAGCAGTACTTC. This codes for CASSWTGSYEQYF.